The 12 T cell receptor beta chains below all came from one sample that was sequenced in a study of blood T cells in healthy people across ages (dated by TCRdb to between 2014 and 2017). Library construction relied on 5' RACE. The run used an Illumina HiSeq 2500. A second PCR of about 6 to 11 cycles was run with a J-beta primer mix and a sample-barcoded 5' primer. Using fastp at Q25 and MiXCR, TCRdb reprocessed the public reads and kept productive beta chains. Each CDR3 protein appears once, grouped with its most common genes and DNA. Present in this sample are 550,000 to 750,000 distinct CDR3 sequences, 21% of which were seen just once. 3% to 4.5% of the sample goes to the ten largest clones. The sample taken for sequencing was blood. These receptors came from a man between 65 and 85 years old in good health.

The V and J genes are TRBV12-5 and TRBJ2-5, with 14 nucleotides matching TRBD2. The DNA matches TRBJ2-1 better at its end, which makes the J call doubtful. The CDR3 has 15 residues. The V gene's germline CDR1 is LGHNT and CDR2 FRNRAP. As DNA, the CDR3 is TGTGCTAGTGGTTCGGGACTAGCGGGAGTCTATGAGCAGTTCTTC. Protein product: CASGSGLAGVYEQFF.

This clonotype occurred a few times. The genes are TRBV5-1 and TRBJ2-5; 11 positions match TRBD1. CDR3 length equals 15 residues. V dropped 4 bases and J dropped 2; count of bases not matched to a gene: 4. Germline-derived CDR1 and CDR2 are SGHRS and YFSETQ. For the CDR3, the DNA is TGCGCCAGCAGCACAGGGACAGGGGGGCAAGAGACCCAGTACTTC. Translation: CASSTGTGGQETQYF.

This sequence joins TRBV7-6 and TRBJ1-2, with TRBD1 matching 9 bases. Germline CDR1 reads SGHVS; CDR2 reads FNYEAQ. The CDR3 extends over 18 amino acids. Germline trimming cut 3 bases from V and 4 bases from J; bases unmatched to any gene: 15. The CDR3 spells CASSFGFSKQGAGYGYTF. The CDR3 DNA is TGTGCCAGCAGCTTCGGCTTTTCCAAACAGGGGGCCGGCTATGGCTACACCTTC.

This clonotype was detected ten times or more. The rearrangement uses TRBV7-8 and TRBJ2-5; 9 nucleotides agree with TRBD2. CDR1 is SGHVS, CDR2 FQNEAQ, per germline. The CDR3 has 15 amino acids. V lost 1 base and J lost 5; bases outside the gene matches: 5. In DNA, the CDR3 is TGTGCCAGCAGCTTAGATAGCGGGAGCTTGGAGACCCAGTACTTC. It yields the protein CASSLDSGSLETQYF. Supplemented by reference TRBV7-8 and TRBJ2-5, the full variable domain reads GAGVSQSPRYKVAKRGQDVALRCDPISGHVSLFWYQQALGQGPEFLTYFQNEAQLDKSGLPSDRFFAERPEGSVSTLKIQRTQQEDSAVYLCASSLDSGSLETQYFGPGTRLLVL.

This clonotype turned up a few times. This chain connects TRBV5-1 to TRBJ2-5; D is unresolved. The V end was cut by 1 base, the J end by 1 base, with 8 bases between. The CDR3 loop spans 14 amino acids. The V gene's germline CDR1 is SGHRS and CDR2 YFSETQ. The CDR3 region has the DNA TGCGCCAGCAGCTTGCGAACAACCCAAGAGACCCAGTACTTC. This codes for CASSLRTTQETQYF.

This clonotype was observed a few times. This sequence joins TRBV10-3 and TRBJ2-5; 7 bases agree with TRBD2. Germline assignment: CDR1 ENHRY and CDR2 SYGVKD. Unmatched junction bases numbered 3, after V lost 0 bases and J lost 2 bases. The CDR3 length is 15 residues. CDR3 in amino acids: CAISESAGVQETQYF. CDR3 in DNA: TGTGCCATCAGTGAGTCCGCGGGAGTTCAAGAGACCCAGTACTTC.

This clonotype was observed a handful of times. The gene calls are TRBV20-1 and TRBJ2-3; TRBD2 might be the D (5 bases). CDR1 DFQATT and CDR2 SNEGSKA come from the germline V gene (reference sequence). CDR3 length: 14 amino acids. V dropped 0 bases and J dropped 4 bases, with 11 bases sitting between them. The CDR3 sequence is CSARDIKGADTQYF. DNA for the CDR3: TGCAGTGCTAGAGATATAAAGGGAGCAGATACGCAGTATTTT.

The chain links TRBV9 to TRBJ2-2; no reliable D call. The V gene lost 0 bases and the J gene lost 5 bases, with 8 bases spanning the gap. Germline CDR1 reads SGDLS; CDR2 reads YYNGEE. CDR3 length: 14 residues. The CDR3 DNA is TGTGCCAGCAGCGTAGTTGCGTTAACCGGGGAGCTGTTTTTT. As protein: CASSVVALTGELFF.

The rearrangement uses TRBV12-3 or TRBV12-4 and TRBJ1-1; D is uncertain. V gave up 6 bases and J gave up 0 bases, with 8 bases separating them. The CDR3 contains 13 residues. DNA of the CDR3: TGTGCCAGCAGCCGACCTATGAACACTGAAGCTTTCTTT. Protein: CASSRPMNTEAFF.

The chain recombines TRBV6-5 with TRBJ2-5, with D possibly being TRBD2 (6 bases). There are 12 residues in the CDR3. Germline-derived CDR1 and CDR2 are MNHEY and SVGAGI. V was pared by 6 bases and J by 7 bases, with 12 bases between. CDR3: CASSGGVATQYF. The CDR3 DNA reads TGTGCCAGCAGCGGAGGGGTTGCGACCCAGTACTTC.

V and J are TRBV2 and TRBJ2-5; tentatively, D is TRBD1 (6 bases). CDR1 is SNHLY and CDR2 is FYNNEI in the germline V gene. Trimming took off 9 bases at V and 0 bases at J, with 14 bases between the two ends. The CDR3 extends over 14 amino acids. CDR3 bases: TGTGCCAGAAAACAAGGGACACACCAAGAGACCCAGTACTTC. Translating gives CARKQGTHQETQYF.

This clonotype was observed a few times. CDR3 loop: CASSLDRGLYQETQYF. In DNA, the CDR3 is TGTGCCAGCAGCTTGGACAGGGGATTGTACCAAGAGACCCAGTACTTC. The chain has TRBV7-9 and TRBJ2-5; 9 bases agree with TRBD1. Germline V gene lookup returns CDR1 SEHNR and CDR2 FQNEAQ (reference sequence). The V and J ends lost 3 bases and 0 bases, in that order; junction bases with no gene match: 5. This CDR3 has 16 amino acids.